The 17 T cell receptor beta chains reported below all come from one sample, sequenced in a study of regulatory T cells in long-lasting Graves disease. Both iRepertoire HTBI primers and Arm-PCR of CDR3 regions were used to build the TCR beta libraries. MiXCR, applied by TCRdb to the multiplex PCR reads, yields one record per CDR3 protein. The sample includes about 400,000 distinct CDR3 sequences, 20% of them seen just once. Time point described: persistent/refractory GD, antithyroid drugs over 5 years with positive TRAb. The authors made the TCR library using RNA they extracted from PBMCs. This material consisted of peripheral blood mononuclear cells (PBMCs), taken when the disease was refractory, from a patient treated with antithyroid drugs. The receptor set was obtained from a female donor with Graves disease.

The chain combines TRBV4-3 with TRBJ1-2, with D perhaps TRBD1 (5 bases). CDR3 length equals 14 residues. CDR1 and CDR2 (germline): LGHNA, YSLEER. The germline V and J ends were trimmed by 5 bases and 4 bases, with 14 bases remaining between them. Here the CDR3 reads CASSLGVGSYGYTF. CDR3 in DNA: TGCGCCAGCAGCTTAGGGGTGGGGTCCTATGGCTACACCTTC.

Notes on this clonotype: A single base separates this from a much larger clone, so it may be a read error. V and J are TRBV6-5 and TRBJ1-2; D is perhaps TRBD1 (6 bases). V lost 2 bases and J 12 bases, leaving 19 bases between the germline ends. Germline CDR1 MNHEY, CDR2 SVGAGI. The CDR3 length is 14 residues. The CDR3 reads CASSYAGGGVSHTF. DNA for the CDR3: TGTGCCAGCAGTTACGCCGGGGGCGGCGTGAGCCACACCTTC.

This clonotype was detected many times. J is TRBJ2-5 and V is TRBV20-1; perhaps TRBD2 as D (5 bases). Per the germline V gene, CDR1 is DFQATT and CDR2 is SNEGSKA (reference sequence). The CDR3 is made up of 11 amino acids. Trimming cost V 7 bases and J 2 bases, with 8 bases left between them. The CDR3 DNA reads as TGCAGTGTCCGGGGACAAGAGACCCAGTACTTC. As protein: CSVRGQETQYF.

In its sample, this clonotype was seen a few times. The rearrangement uses TRBV29-1 and TRBJ1-2, with TRBD1 matching over 9 bases. The CDR3 runs 15 residues. Germline CDR1 SQVTM, CDR2 ANQGSEA. J gave up 8 bases and V 6 bases, and 16 bases lay outside the gene matches. This CDR3 is CSVPQGLQGAQGYTF. CDR3 bases: TGCAGCGTCCCCCAGGGGTTACAGGGGGCGCAGGGCTACACCTTC.

This clonotype has ten or more counts. This sequence joins TRBV15 and TRBJ1-1; TRBD1 is a possible D gene (6 bases). CDR3 size: 15 residues. Germline CDR1 is LNHNV and CDR2 is YYDKDF (reference sequence). V was shortened by 4 bases and J by 4 bases, with 16 bases between the two germline ends. The CDR3 DNA is TGTGCCACCAGCATTGAACAGGGTGTGATCACTGAAGCTTTCTTT. Protein sequence: CATSIEQGVITEAFF. Variable domain in full (rest from reference TRBV15 and TRBJ1-1): DAMVIQNPRYQVTQFGKPVTLSCSQTLNHNVMYWYQQKSSQAPKLLFHYYDKDFNNEADTPDNFQSRRPNTSFCFLDIRSPGLGDTAMYLCATSIEQGVITEAFFGQGTRLTVV.

The J gene is TRBJ2-7, the V gene TRBV20-1; D gene unclear. V was clipped by 7 bases and J by 0 bases, with 13 bases between them. The CDR3 contains 13 residues. Looked up from germline, CDR1 is DFQATT and CDR2 is SNEGSKA (reference sequence). CDR3 residues: CSVTQQVSYEQYF. CDR3 nucleotides: TGCAGTGTCACGCAGCAGGTCTCCTACGAGCAGTACTTC.

The V gene is TRBV7-9, the J gene TRBJ2-5, with D perhaps TRBD2 (5 bases). The V and J ends lost 7 bases and 1 base respectively, with 13 bases between them. The CDR3 spans 14 residues. Germline V CDR1 and CDR2: SEHNR, FQNEAQ (reference sequence). The CDR3 region has the DNA TGTGCCAGCAACCCCACTAGTCTCCAAGAGACCCAGTACTTC. It codes for CASNPTSLQETQYF.

In regard to this clonotype: A single base is all that separates this from a far larger clone, so a read error is likely. The V gene is TRBV12-3 or TRBV12-4, the J gene TRBJ1-1, with a possible D match to TRBD1 (6 bases). The CDR3 has 15 amino acids. In DNA, the CDR3 is TGTGCCAGCAGCCACCTGGGGGCCGGGAACACTAAAGCTTTCTTT. Its protein product is CASSHLGAGNTKAFF.

There are a few counts of this clonotype. This chain uses TRBV7-2 with TRBJ2-7; 8 bases align to TRBD1. This CDR3 contains 16 residues. V shed 7 bases, J shed 5 bases, and the junction held 16 bases outside the gene matches. Germline V gene data show CDR1 as SGHTA and CDR2 as FQGNSA. The CDR3 loop reads CASNKGQEAGNNEQYF. The CDR3 nucleotides are TGTGCCAGCAATAAGGGACAGGAGGCCGGTAATAACGAGCAGTACTTC.

This clonotype was seen many times. The chain carries TRBV11-1 and TRBJ2-5; no firm D call. This CDR3 spans 13 amino acids. Per germline, CDR1 SGHAT and CDR2 FQDESV (reference sequence). Trimming removed 5 bases at V and 5 bases at J, with 12 bases between. The CDR3 bases are TGTGCCAGCAGCCCACTGGGGTCGGAGACCCAGTACTTC. Protein: CASSPLGSETQYF.

This clonotype was seen many times. This sequence joins TRBV2 and TRBJ1-6; D possibly corresponds to TRBD1 (5 bases). Trimming took off 1 base at V and 9 bases at J, with 10 bases between the two ends. Germline V gene sequence: CDR1 SNHLY, CDR2 FYNNEI. The CDR3 extends over 14 amino acids. As DNA, the CDR3 is TGTGCCAGCAGTGAAGTGGGGGTGGGTTCACCCCTCCACTTT. The encoded protein is CASSEVGVGSPLHF. Complete variable domain (other parts from reference TRBV2 and TRBJ1-6): EPEVTQTPSHQVTQMGQEVILRCVPISNHLYFYWYRQILGQKVEFLVSFYNNEISEKSEIFDDQFSVERPDGSNFTLKIRSTKLEDSAMYFCASSEVGVGSPLHFGNGTRLTVT.

This clonotype was observed many times. This rearrangement joins TRBV5-1 to TRBJ1-1; 10 nucleotides match TRBD1. This CDR3 is 16 amino acids long. V shed 4 bases and J 1 base; nucleotides not matched to a gene: 7. CDR1 and CDR2 from the germline V gene are SGHRS and YFSETQ. This CDR3 is CASSLRTGGTNTEAFF. CDR3 coding DNA: TGCGCCAGCAGCCTTCGGACAGGGGGTACGAACACTGAAGCTTTCTTT.

This clonotype has a handful of counts. V usage is TRBV7-2 and J usage is TRBJ1-3; D gene ambiguous. Trimming shortened V by 1 base and J by 4 bases, and 17 bases separated the two germline ends. The CDR3 sequence is 17 residues long. Looked up from germline, CDR1 is SGHTA and CDR2 is FQGNSA. CDR3 loop: CASSLVGTASSGNTIYF. Written as DNA, the CDR3 is TGTGCCAGCAGCTTAGTTGGAACAGCCAGTTCCGGAAACACCATATATTTT.

This clonotype appeared a few times. This chain connects TRBV9 to TRBJ2-7, with TRBD2 matching over 8 bases. The CDR3 has 15 amino acids. After removal of 0 bases from V and 1 base from J, the junction contained 3 bases not matched to a gene. Germline CDR1 is SGDLS and CDR2 is YYNGEE. The CDR3 region is CASSVGSGSSYEQYF. Written as DNA, the CDR3 is TGTGCCAGCAGCGTAGGAAGCGGGAGTTCCTACGAGCAGTACTTC.

This clonotype was detected ten times or more. CDR3 loop: CASSYGQSSYEQYF. The CDR3 region has the DNA TGTGCCAGCAGTTATGGACAGAGCTCCTACGAGCAGTACTTC. J is TRBJ2-7 and V is TRBV6-5; perhaps TRBD1 as D (6 bases). Germline CDR1 is MNHEY and CDR2 is SVGAGI. Trimming removed 3 bases from V and 0 bases from J, with 9 bases in between. The CDR3 has 14 amino acids.

The chain employs TRBV19 and TRBJ2-2; D is unclear. The CDR3 spans 14 residues. Trimming stripped 5 bases from V and 6 bases from J, with 13 bases between. Germline V gene data show CDR1 as LNHDA and CDR2 as SQIVND (reference sequence). The CDR3, as DNA: TGTGCCAGTAGTGGGAATGGGCCCCCCGGGGAGCTGTTTTTT. It codes for CASSGNGPPGELFF.

This clonotype was observed many times. The genes are TRBV6-2 or TRBV6-3 and TRBJ1-4; no reliable D call. CDR3 length equals 15 residues. The V end was cut by 8 bases, the J end by 0 bases, with 13 bases between. Germline CDR1 and CDR2: MNHEY and SVGEGT. CDR3 nucleotides: TGTGCCAGCGGAACAGCCATGTCAACTAATGAAAAACTGTTTTTT. Translation: CASGTAMSTNEKLFF.